This TCR beta chain emerged from a study of T cell repertoires in aging, cancer and after chemotherapy. Overall study results and limits: Loss of evenness, beyond lost richness, contributed to age-related TCR diversity decline in cancer patients.

Points on this clonotype: Its antigen is undetermined.

Peripheral blood genomic DNA, not sorted cells or RNA, was the template. TRB rearrangements spanning V, D and J were amplified using mixed TRB-A/B primers. TCRdb ran MiXCR on the multiplex PCR reads and lists one entry per CDR3 protein. The sample shows some 3,800 distinct CDR3 sequences, 25% to 35% of them seen only once. This CDR3 has 14 amino acids. Germline CDR1 SEHNR, CDR2 FQNEAQ (reference sequence). The V gene end was trimmed by 7 bases and the J gene end by 7 bases; junction bases not matched to a gene: 10. This clonotype was sampled from a human donor with a solid tumor. The V gene is TRBV7-9, the J gene TRBJ2-3, with 8 bases that match TRBD2. The sequencing input was blood. The CDR3 is CASIPGAGEHTQYF. The CDR3 DNA reads TGTGCCAGCATTCCGGGAGCGGGGGAACATACGCAGTATTTT.